The rows below give T cell receptor beta chains drawn from one sample of a study of cytomegalovirus exposure and HLA in healthy donors. TCRdb's table, derived via immunoSEQ multiplex PCR, lists solely in-frame clones and lacks some. The repertoire holds some 120,000 clones, 80% seen once, with 0.85% to 1.3% in the top ten. The specimen sequenced was PBMCs. All receptors come from a human donor in good health. Both conserved end residues are trimmed from each CDR3. Each record gives: V gene, CDR3 length, CDR3 protein.

>TRBV28|13
ASSPRTTVNTEAF
>TRBV4-1|13
ASRISGGNDNEQF
>TRBV7-8|14
ASSPGTSGVQETQY
>TRBV6-6|9
ASGPGNTIY
>TRBV15|13
ATSRDRGGGEKLF
>TRBV11-2|17
ASSSPGQGAPRSYNEQF
>TRBV27|14
ASSFFPGANTGELF
>TRBV5-1|12
ASSLISGATEAF
>TRBV2|13
ASRLGQGKNQPQH
>TRBV7-3|14
ASSATGFLVTGELF